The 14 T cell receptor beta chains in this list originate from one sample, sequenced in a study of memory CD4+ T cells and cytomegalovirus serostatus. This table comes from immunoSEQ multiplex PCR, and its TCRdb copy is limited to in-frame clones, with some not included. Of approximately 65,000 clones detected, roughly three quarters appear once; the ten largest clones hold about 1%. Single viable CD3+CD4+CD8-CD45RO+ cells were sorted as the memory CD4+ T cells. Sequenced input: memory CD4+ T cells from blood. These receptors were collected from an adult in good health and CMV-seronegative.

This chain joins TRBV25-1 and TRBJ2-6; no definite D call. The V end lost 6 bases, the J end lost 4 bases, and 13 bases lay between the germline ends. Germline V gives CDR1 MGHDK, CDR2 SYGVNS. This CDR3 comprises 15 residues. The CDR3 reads CASSTYLRGANVLTF. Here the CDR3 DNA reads TGTGCCAGCAGCACCTACCTCCGGGGGGCCAACGTCCTGACTTTC.

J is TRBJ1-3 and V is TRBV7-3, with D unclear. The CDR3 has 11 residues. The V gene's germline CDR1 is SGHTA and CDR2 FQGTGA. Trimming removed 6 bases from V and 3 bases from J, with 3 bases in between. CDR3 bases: TGTGCCAGCAGTGATGGAAACACCATATATTTT. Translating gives CASSDGNTIYF.

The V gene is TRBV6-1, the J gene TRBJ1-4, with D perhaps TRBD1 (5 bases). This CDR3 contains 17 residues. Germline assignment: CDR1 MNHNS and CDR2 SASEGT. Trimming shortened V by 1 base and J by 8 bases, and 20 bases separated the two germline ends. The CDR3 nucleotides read TGTGCCAGCAGTGAAGATTGGGACGGAGCGAAGGGCGAAAAACTGTTTTTT. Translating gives CASSEDWDGAKGEKLFF.

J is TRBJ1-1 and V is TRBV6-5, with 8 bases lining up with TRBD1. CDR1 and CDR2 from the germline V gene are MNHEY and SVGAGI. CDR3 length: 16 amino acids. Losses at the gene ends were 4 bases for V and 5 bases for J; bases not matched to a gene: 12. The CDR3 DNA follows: TGTGCCAGCAGTTTAACGCCAGGGGGCTCGAAAACTGAAGCTTTCTTT. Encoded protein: CASSLTPGGSKTEAFF.

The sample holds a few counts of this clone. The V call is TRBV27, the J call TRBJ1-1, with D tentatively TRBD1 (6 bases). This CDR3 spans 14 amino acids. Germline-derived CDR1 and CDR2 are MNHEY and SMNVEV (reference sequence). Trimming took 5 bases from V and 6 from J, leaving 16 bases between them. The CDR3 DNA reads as TGTGCCAGCAGTAAACAGGGCTCGGTTCCTGAAGCTTTCTTT. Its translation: CASSKQGSVPEAFF.

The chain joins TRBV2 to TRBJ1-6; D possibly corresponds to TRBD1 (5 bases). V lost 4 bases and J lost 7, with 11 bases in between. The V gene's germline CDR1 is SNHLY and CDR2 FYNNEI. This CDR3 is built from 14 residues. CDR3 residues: CASSVETENSPLHF. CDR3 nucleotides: TGTGCCAGCAGTGTCGAGACAGAGAATTCACCCCTCCACTTT.

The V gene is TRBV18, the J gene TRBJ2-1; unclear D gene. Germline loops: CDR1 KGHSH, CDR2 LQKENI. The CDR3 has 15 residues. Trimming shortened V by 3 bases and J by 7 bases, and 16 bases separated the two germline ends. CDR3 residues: CASSPGNRNGNEQFF. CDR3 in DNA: TGTGCCAGCTCACCGGGAAATCGGAACGGAAATGAGCAGTTCTTC.

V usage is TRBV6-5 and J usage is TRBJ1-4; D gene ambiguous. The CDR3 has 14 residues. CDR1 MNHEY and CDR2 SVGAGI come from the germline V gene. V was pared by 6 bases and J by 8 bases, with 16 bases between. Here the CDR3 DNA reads TGTGCCAGCAGGCCGCGGTCAAGAGGGGAAAAACTGTTTTTT. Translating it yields CASRPRSRGEKLFF.

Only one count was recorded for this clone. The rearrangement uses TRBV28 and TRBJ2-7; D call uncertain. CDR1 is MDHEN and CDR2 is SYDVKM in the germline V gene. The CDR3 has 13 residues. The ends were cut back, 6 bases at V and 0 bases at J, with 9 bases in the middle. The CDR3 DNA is TGTGCCAGCAGGAAACCGGTCTCCTACGAGCAGTACTTC. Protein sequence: CASRKPVSYEQYF. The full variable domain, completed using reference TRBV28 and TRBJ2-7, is DVKVTQSSRYLVKRTGEKVFLECVQDMDHENMFWYRQDPGLGLRLIYFSYDVKMKEKGDIPEGYSVSREKKERFSLILESASTNQTSMYLCASRKPVSYEQYFGPGTRLTVT.

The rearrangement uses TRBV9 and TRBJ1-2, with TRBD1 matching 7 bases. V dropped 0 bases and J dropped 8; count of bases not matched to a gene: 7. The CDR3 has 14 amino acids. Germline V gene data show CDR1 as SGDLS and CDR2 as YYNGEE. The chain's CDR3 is CASSVARTGGGYTF. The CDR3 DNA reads TGTGCCAGCAGCGTAGCCCGGACAGGCGGGGGCTACACCTTC. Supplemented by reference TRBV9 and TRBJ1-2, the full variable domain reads DSGVTQTPKHLITATGQRVTLRCSPRSGDLSVYWYQQSLDQGLQFLIQYYNGEERAKGNILERFSAQQFPDLHSELNLSSLELGDSALYFCASSVARTGGGYTFGSGTRLTVV.

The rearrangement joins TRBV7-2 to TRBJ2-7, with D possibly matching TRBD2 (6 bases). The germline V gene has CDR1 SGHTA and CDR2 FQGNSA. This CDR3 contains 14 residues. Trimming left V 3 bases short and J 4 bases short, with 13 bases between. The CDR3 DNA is TGTGCCAGCAGCTTGTCGGGGGATGGGTACGAGCAGTACTTC. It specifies CASSLSGDGYEQYF.

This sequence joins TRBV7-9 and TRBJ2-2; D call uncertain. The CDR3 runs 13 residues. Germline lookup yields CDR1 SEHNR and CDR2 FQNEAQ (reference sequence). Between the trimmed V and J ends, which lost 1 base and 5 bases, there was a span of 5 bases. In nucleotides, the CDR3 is TGTGCCAGCAGCTTAGTCGATACCGGGGAGCTGTTTTTT. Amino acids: CASSLVDTGELFF. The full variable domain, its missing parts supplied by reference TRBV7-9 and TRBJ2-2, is DTGVSQNPRHKITKRGQNVTFRCDPISEHNRLYWYRQTLGQGPEFLTYFQNEAQLEKSRLLSDRFSAERPKGSFSTLEIQRTEQGDSAMYLCASSLVDTGELFFGEGSRLTVL.

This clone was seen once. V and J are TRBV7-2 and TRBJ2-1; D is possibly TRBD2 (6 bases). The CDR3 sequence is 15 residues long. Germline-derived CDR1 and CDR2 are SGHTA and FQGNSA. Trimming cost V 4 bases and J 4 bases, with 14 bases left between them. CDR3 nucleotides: TGTGCCAGCAGCTGGGTCGGGAGCGCGTACAATGAGCAGTTCTTC. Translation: CASSWVGSAYNEQFF.

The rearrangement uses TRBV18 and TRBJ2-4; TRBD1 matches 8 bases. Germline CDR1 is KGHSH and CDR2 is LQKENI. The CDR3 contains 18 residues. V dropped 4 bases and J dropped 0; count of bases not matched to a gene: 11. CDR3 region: CASSRGRTGSIAKNIQYF. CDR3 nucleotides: TGTGCCAGCTCACGAGGGCGGACAGGGTCCATAGCCAAAAACATTCAGTACTTC.